The clone carrying this T cell receptor (beta chain) came up a few times. Its antigen is not known. Patients selected for sequencing had displayed CD8+CD57+ cell expansion by flow cytometry. This sample is part of a study of CD8+CD57+ T cells in acquired aplastic anemia. Study summary: Across the sorted CD4+ and CD8+ cells, DNA amounts averaged 3.2 ug. Overall study findings and caveats: Patients and controls were found to share 25 to 35 CD8+ CDR3 sequences. Significance was not reached for CD8+ Simpson's diversity between patients and controls.

Genomic DNA constituted the template upon which TCR beta VDJ and CDR3 profiling was performed. TCRdb reanalysed the reads using MiXCR and keeps one entry per CDR3 protein. Among some 98,000 distinct CDR3 sequences listed, around two thirds were seen once. After removal of 4 bases from V and 7 bases from J, the junction contained 10 bases not matched to a gene. Looked up from germline, CDR1 is WNHNN and CDR2 is SYGVQD (reference sequence). CDR3 length: 16 amino acids. The receptor's source is a human donor with aplastic anemia. The sequenced sample was sorted CD4+, CD8+, or CD8+CD57+ T cells (not recorded which) from PBMCs. The chain recombines TRBV10-1 with TRBJ2-1; 10 bases align to TRBD1. This CDR3 reads CASSAGGTGDRNEQFF. In nucleotides, the CDR3 is TGCGCCAGCAGTGCGGGCGGGACAGGGGATCGGAATGAGCAGTTCTTC.